A single sample is the source of the 6 T cell receptor beta chains below, sequenced in a study of CD8 T cells in Susac syndrome. With random hexamers, reverse transcription was performed on about 0.45 to 1 ug of RNA. TCRdb reprocessed the immunoSEQ multiplex PCR reads with MiXCR, giving one entry per CDR3 protein. The profile covers a few hundred thousand distinct CDR3 sequences, with about 95% appearing a single time and 0.095% taken by the ten largest. Sequencing used CD4+ T cells from PBMCs. Receptors originate from a human donor with multiple sclerosis.

This chain joins TRBV21-1 and TRBJ1-2; the table names TRBD1, a call not compared with the DNA. TRBV21-1 is termed a pseudogene. The CDR3 is 16 amino acids. The CDR3 spells CASSNCRGPTLYGYTF. The CDR3 nucleotides read TGTGCCAGCAGCAATTGCAGGGGCCCGACCCTCTATGGCTACACCTTC.

The chain uses TRBV6-5 and TRBJ2-5; unclear D gene. The CDR3 runs to 11 residues. The germline V gene encodes CDR1 MNHEY and CDR2 SVGAGI. Trimming left V 10 bases short and J 1 base short, with 7 bases between. CDR3 DNA: TGTGCCACCAGGATCCAAGAGACCCAGTACTTC. The encoded protein is CATRIQETQYF.

The chain has TRBV3-1 and TRBJ2-3; D remains unclear. Trimming took 3 bases from V and 3 from J, leaving 16 bases between them. CDR1 is LGHDT and CDR2 is YNNKEL in the germline V gene (reference sequence). The CDR3 consists of 16 residues. CDR3 protein: CASSHQQASGTDTQYF. The CDR3 region has the DNA TGTGCCAGCAGCCATCAGCAAGCGAGTGGTACAGATACGCAGTATTTT.

The chain employs TRBV3-1 and TRBJ2-7; 7 nucleotides agree with TRBD1. J gave up 4 bases and V 1 base, and 13 bases lay outside the gene matches. Germline V gene lookup returns CDR1 LGHDT and CDR2 YNNKEL (reference sequence). The CDR3 contains 17 residues. In nucleotides, the CDR3 is TGTGCCAGCAGCCAAGGGACTGGGACAGTTTGGTCTTACGAGCAGTACTTC. This translates into CASSQGTGTVWSYEQYF.

This sequence joins TRBV9 and TRBJ1-2; 8 bases map to TRBD1. This CDR3 region has 13 residues. The V gene's germline CDR1 is SGDLS and CDR2 YYNGEE. The trim removed 3 bases at V and 6 bases at J, leaving 4 bases unmatched. The CDR3 is CASSAQGANGYTF. In DNA, the CDR3 is TGTGCCAGCAGCGCCCAGGGGGCTAATGGCTACACCTTC.

The V gene is TRBV20-1, the J gene TRBJ2-1; 11 bases fit TRBD1. Germline lookup yields CDR1 DFQATT and CDR2 SNEGSKA (reference sequence). V trimming: 0 bases; J trimming: 7 bases; junction bases outside the gene matches: 5. The CDR3 runs to 15 residues. CDR3 amino acids: CSARDFGTGGNEQFF. The CDR3, as DNA: TGCAGTGCTAGAGATTTTGGGACAGGGGGAAATGAGCAGTTCTTC.